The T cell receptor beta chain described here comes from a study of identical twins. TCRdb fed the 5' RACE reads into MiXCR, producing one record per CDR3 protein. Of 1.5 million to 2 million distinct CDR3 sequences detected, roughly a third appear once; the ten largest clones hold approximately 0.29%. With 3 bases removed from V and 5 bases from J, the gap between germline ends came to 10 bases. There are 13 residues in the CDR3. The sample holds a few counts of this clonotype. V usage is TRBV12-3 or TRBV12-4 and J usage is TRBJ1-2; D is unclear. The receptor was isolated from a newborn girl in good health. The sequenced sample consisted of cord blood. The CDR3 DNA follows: TGTGCCAGCAGTTTTTTTGCTTATTATGGCTACACCTTC. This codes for CASSFFAYYGYTF.